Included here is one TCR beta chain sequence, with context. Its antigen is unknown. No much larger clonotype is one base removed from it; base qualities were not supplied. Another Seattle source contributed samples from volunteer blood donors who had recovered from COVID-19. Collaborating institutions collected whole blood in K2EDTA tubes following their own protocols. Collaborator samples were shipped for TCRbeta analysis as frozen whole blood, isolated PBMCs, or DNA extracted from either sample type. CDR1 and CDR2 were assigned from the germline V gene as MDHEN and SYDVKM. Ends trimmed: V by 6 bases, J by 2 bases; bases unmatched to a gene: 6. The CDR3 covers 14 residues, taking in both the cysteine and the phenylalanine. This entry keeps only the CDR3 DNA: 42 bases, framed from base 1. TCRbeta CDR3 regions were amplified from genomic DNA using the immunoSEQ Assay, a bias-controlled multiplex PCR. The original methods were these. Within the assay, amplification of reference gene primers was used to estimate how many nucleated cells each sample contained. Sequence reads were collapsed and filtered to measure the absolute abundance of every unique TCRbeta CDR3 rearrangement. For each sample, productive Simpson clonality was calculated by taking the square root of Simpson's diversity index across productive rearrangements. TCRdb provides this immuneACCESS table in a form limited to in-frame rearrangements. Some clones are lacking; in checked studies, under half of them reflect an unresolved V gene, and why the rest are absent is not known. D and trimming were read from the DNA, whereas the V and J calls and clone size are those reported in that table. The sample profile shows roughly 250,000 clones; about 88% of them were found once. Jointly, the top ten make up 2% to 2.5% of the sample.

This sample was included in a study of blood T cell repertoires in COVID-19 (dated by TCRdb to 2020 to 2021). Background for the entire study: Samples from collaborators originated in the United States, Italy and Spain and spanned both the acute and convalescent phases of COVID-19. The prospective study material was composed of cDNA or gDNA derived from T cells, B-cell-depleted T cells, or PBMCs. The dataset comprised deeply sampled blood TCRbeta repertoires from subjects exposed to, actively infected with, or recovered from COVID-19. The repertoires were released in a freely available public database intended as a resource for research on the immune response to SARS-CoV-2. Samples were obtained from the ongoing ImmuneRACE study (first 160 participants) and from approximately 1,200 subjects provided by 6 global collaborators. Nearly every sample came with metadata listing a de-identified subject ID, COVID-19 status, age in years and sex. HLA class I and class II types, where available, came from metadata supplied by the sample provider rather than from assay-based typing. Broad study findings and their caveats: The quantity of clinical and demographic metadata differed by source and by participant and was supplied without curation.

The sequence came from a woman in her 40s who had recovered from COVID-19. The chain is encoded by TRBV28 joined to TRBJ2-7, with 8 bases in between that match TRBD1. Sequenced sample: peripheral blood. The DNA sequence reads TGTGCCAGCAGGCCCGACAGGGGCCCCTACGAGCAGTACTTC. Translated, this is CASRPDRGPYEQYF.